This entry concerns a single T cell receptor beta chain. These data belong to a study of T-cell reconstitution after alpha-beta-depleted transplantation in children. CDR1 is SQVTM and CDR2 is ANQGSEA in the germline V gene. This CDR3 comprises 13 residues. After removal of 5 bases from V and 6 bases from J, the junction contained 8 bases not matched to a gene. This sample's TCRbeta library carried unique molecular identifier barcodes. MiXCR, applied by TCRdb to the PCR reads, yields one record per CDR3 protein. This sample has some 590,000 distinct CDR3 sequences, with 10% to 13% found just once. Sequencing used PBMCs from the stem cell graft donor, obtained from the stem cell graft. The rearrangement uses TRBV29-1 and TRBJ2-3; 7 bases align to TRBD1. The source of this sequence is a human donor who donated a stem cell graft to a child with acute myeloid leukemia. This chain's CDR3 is CSVRFNRGDTQYF. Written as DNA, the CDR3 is TGCAGCGTTAGATTTAACAGGGGCGATACGCAGTATTTT.